This entry lists 25 T cell receptor beta chains sequenced from one sample in a study of blood T cells in healthy people across ages. The second PCR ran about 6 to 11 cycles with a sample-barcoded 5' primer and J-beta primers. Via MiXCR, TCRdb re-called the 5' RACE reads, giving one row per CDR3 protein. The repertoire holds roughly 2 million distinct CDR3 sequences, just under 50% seen once, with 2.1% in the top ten. The source material was blood. Every receptor here comes from a woman aged 40 to 50 in good health.

The chain joins TRBV20-1 to TRBJ2-3; 10 nucleotides line up with TRBD2. There are 16 residues in the CDR3. CDR1 and CDR2 from the germline V gene are DFQATT and SNEGSKA (reference sequence). Germline trimming cut 2 bases from V and 4 bases from J; bases unmatched to any gene: 9. In DNA, the CDR3 is TGCAGTGCTAGACGGGGACTAGCGAGGGGACCAGATACGCAGTATTTT. Residues: CSARRGLARGPDTQYF.

The rearrangement joins TRBV7-6 to TRBJ1-6; no definite D call. Germline CDR1 SGHVS, CDR2 FNYEAQ. The CDR3 runs 15 residues. V was clipped by 6 bases and J by 0 bases, with 9 bases between them. The CDR3 region has the DNA TGTGCCAGCAGTAGGACGGTCTCCTATAATTCACCCCTCCACTTT. It is translated as CASSRTVSYNSPLHF.

The chain employs TRBV6-2 or TRBV6-3 and TRBJ2-2; 11 positions agree with TRBD2. The CDR3 has 20 residues. Germline lookup yields CDR1 MNHEY and CDR2 SVGEGT. J was trimmed by 0 bases and V by 6 bases; bases with no gene match: 15. The CDR3 DNA reads as TGTGCCAGCAGGGGCTGGGCTAGCGGGAGGACGAATACGAACACCGGGGAGCTGTTTTTT. It is translated as CASRGWASGRTNTNTGELFF.

The chain carries TRBV6-1 and TRBJ1-5; no definite D call. Germline loops: CDR1 MNHNS, CDR2 SASEGT. The CDR3 runs 14 residues. The ends were cut back, 1 base at V and 4 bases at J, with 8 bases in the middle. CDR3 region: CASSEEGANQPQHF. The CDR3 DNA reads as TGTGCCAGCAGTGAAGAAGGAGCTAATCAGCCCCAGCATTTT.

J is TRBJ1-2 and V is TRBV7-8; no reliable D call. Germline loops: CDR1 SGHVS, CDR2 FQNEAQ. CDR3 length equals 14 residues. The V end was cut by 7 bases, the J end by 0 bases, with 12 bases between. The CDR3 DNA sequence: TGTGCCAGCACCTTGGATCCTGCTAACTATGGCTACACCTTC. This translates into CASTLDPANYGYTF.

The rearrangement joins TRBV7-2 to TRBJ2-1; no firm D call. The CDR3 covers 11 residues. V lost 8 bases and J 8 bases, leaving 10 bases between the germline ends. From germline, CDR1 is SGHTA and CDR2 FQGNSA. This CDR3 reads CASALVDEQFF. The CDR3 bases are TGTGCCAGCGCCTTGGTAGATGAGCAGTTCTTC.

This clonotype was seen a handful of times. The rearrangement uses TRBV14 and TRBJ2-5; 9 bases are shared with TRBD1. Per germline, CDR1 SGHDN and CDR2 FVKESK. Losses at the gene ends were 3 bases for V and 4 bases for J; bases not matched to a gene: 9. CDR3 length equals 16 residues. CDR3 sequence reads: CASSHLGTGRRETQYF. CDR3 coding DNA: TGTGCCAGCAGCCACCTTGGGACAGGGAGGAGAGAGACCCAGTACTTC.

This sequence joins TRBV28 and TRBJ2-3, with D unclear. The CDR3 has 14 amino acids. V lost 8 bases and J lost 0, with 12 bases in between. Germline V gene lookup returns CDR1 MDHEN and CDR2 SYDVKM. CDR3 sequence (DNA): TGTGCCAGCCCGGACGGAACTAGCACAGATACGCAGTATTTT. The encoded protein is CASPDGTSTDTQYF.

In this sample, this clonotype turned up a few times. The chain combines TRBV7-8 with TRBJ2-7; TRBD2 aligns across 7 bases. CDR3 size: 16 residues. V shed 0 bases, J shed 2 bases, and the junction held 7 bases outside the gene matches. Per germline, CDR1 SGHVS and CDR2 FQNEAQ. CDR3 loop: CASSLAIRLATYEQYF. Here the CDR3 DNA reads TGTGCCAGCAGCTTAGCGATCAGACTAGCCACCTACGAGCAGTACTTC.

Points on this clonotype: One junction end does not reproduce the germline sequence, and a read error may be involved. V gene TRBV6-5 combines with J gene TRBJ2-3, with D possibly being TRBD1 or TRBD2 (5 bases each). Germline CDR1 is MNHEY and CDR2 is SVGAGI. The CDR3 is made up of 14 amino acids. The CDR3: CASSYGDVGGTQYF. Written as DNA, the CDR3 is TGCGCCAGCAGTTACGGGGACGTGGGTGGTACGCAGTATTTT.

This rearrangement joins TRBV28 to TRBJ2-7, with 7 bases identical to TRBD1. Trimming cost V 4 bases and J 5 bases; bases outside gene matches: 14. This CDR3 is 16 amino acids long. The germline V gene encodes CDR1 MDHEN and CDR2 SYDVKM. In nucleotides, the CDR3 is TGTGCCAGCAGTTCCCCCGGTGACAGGGTGAGGAACGAGCAGTACTTC. Protein sequence: CASSSPGDRVRNEQYF.

V gene TRBV5-4 combines with J gene TRBJ2-1; 10 nucleotides line up with TRBD1. Germline V lookup: CDR1 SGHNT, CDR2 YYREEE (reference sequence). CDR3 length: 15 residues. V was clipped by 6 bases and J by 7 bases; unmatched bases: 10. The CDR3 sequence: CASTIPGQGTNEQFF. The CDR3 DNA reads TGTGCCAGCACAATTCCGGGACAGGGGACGAATGAGCAGTTCTTC. Combining the CDR3 with reference TRBV5-4 and TRBJ2-1 gives the whole variable domain ETGVTQSPTHLIKTRGQQVTLRCSSQSGHNTVSWYQQALGQGPQFIFQYYREEENGRGNFPPRFSGLQFPNYSSELNVNALELDDSALYLCASTIPGQGTNEQFFGPGTRLTVL.

The chain combines TRBV6-6 with TRBJ1-1, with a possible D match to TRBD1 (6 bases). Germline V gene lookup returns CDR1 MNHNY and CDR2 SVGAGI (reference sequence). This CDR3 spans 15 amino acids. V lost 6 bases and J lost 3, with 17 bases in between. CDR3 residues: CASRPSGARDTEAFF. The DNA of the CDR3 is TGTGCCAGCAGACCTTCAGGGGCGCGGGACACTGAAGCTTTCTTT.

This clonotype was seen more than once but under ten times. The J gene is TRBJ2-7, the V gene TRBV4-3, with a weak D call TRBD1 (6 bases). Germline V gene lookup returns CDR1 LGHNA and CDR2 YSLEER. The CDR3 totals 17 residues. V was shortened by 1 base and J by 0 bases, with 16 bases between the two germline ends. This CDR3 reads CASSQGLGQRSSYEQYF. CDR3 nucleotide sequence: TGCGCCAGCAGCCAAGGTTTGGGACAAAGGAGCTCCTACGAGCAGTACTTC.

This clonotype was found a few times. The rearrangement joins TRBV29-1 to TRBJ1-2; D not certain. The CDR3 length is 11 residues. In germline, CDR1 is SQVTM, CDR2 ANQGSEA. V was pared by 3 bases and J by 8 bases, with 10 bases between. This CDR3 reads CSVDASLGYTF. The CDR3 nucleotides read TGCAGCGTTGATGCTTCGTTAGGCTACACCTTC.

In this sample, this clonotype turned up once. The chain has TRBV27 and TRBJ2-4; weak D call: TRBD2 (5 bases). The tail of the sequence fits TRBJ2-7 better, so the J call may be wrong. This CDR3 is 15 amino acids long. Looked up from germline, CDR1 is MNHEY and CDR2 is SMNVEV (reference sequence). In nucleotides, the CDR3 is TGTGCCAGCAGTTTGATAGGACTGAGTGGCTACGAGCAGTACTTC. As protein: CASSLIGLSGYEQYF.

The chain joins TRBV6-4 to TRBJ2-3, with D perhaps TRBD2 (7 bases). The CDR3 has 15 amino acids. Germline CDR1 and CDR2: MRHNA and SNTAGT. V lost 0 bases and J 2 bases, leaving 9 bases between the germline ends. CDR3 amino acids: CASSDSGGPTDTQYF. The CDR3 DNA reads TGTGCCAGCAGTGACTCCGGGGGGCCCACAGATACGCAGTATTTT.

The chain carries TRBV28 and TRBJ2-5; the D is unclear. The germline V gene has CDR1 MDHEN and CDR2 SYDVKM. Trimming cost V 6 bases and J 4 bases, with 18 bases left between them. The CDR3 has 15 residues. The CDR3 protein is CASSTGGATRETQYF. The CDR3 bases are TGTGCCAGCAGCACCGGTGGAGCGACAAGAGAGACCCAGTACTTC.

The sample holds many counts of this clonotype. The chain is built from TRBV12-3 or TRBV12-4 and TRBJ1-5, with D perhaps matching TRBD1 (5 bases). V lost 5 bases, J lost 6 bases, and 11 bases lay in between. The CDR3 is 13 amino acids. DNA of the CDR3: TGTGCCAGCAGTGATCGGGGGGGTCAGCCCCAGCATTTT. Encoded protein: CASSDRGGQPQHF.

This sequence joins TRBV12-3 or TRBV12-4 and TRBJ1-2, with D possibly TRBD1 on 6 matching bases. The CDR3 is 15 residues long. The V end lost 3 bases, the J end lost 0 bases, and 11 bases lay between the germline ends. The CDR3 DNA reads TGTGCCAGCAGTTTTTGGGGGACAACTAACTATGGCTACACCTTC. This translates into CASSFWGTTNYGYTF.

The rearrangement joins TRBV29-1 to TRBJ1-2; weak D call: TRBD1 (5 bases). From germline, CDR1 is SQVTM and CDR2 ANQGSEA. CDR3 length: 12 residues. Trimming pared 6 bases from V and 2 bases from J, leaving 10 bases between. CDR3 coding DNA: TGCAGCGTCCGAGGGGAGAACTATGGCTACACCTTC. Amino acids: CSVRGENYGYTF.

V is TRBV27 and J is TRBJ1-5; D unresolved. CDR3 length: 17 amino acids. Deletions cut 5 bases from V and 2 bases from J, with 19 bases between. Germline V gene lookup returns CDR1 MNHEY and CDR2 SMNVEV (reference sequence). This CDR3 is CASSDIPRGYGNQPQHF. For the CDR3, the DNA is TGTGCCAGCAGTGACATCCCCCGAGGCTATGGCAATCAGCCCCAGCATTTT.

A single count supports this clonotype. The V gene is TRBV18, the J gene TRBJ1-6; 7 bases line up with TRBD1. Germline V lookup: CDR1 KGHSH, CDR2 LQKENI. With 3 bases clipped from V and 4 bases from J, the junction kept 12 bases outside the gene matches. The CDR3 loop spans 18 amino acids. The CDR3 region has the DNA TGTGCCAGCTCACCTAAAAGCGGACAGGTGTGGTATAATTCACCCCTCCACTTT. Amino acids: CASSPKSGQVWYNSPLHF.

This rearrangement joins TRBV20-1 to TRBJ2-1; 12 bases align to TRBD2. The CDR3 loop spans 15 amino acids. V lost 5 bases, J lost 8 bases, and 10 bases stayed unmatched. Germline V gene lookup returns CDR1 DFQATT and CDR2 SNEGSKA (reference sequence). The CDR3 DNA is TGCAGTGCTCGAGTTCTAGCGGGGGGGAAAGATGAGCAGTTCTTC. Residues: CSARVLAGGKDEQFF.

The chain carries TRBV21-1 and TRBJ2-1; the DNA was not used to check the table's D call, TRBD1. TRBV21-1 counts as a pseudogene. The CDR3 length is 13 residues. CDR3 in amino acids: CASSKSYRGEQFF. CDR3 sequence (DNA): TGTGCCAGCAGCAAAAGCTACAGGGGTGAGCAGTTCTTC.